Listed below are T cell receptor beta chains from one sample, sequenced in a study of T cells in localized non-small cell lung cancer. Sequencing used immunoSEQ multiplex PCR; TCRdb keeps in-frame clones, though not all of them. Of tens of thousands of clones listed, 87% are singletons. The source was peripheral blood, collected before any cancer treatment. All receptors derive from a male donor at least 60 years old with stage I squamous cell lung carcinoma. CDR3s include the opening cysteine and the closing phenylalanine or tryptophan. D genes are given only for firm matches. For some rows the clone size is stated as once, few or many, or as a class when expanded; others skip it.

few	TRBV6-5	NA	TRBJ1-6	TGTGCCAGCAGTAACAGGAGGTCTAATTCACCCCTCCACTTT	CASSNRRSNSPLHF
NA	TRBV30	NA	TRBJ1-3	TGTGCCTGGAGTCCCGGACCTTCAAGTGGGTATTTT	CAWSPGPSSGYF
NA	TRBV29-1	TRBD1	TRBJ2-7	TGCAGCGTTGGCTCAGGGGGCCTTCACGAGCAGTACTTC	CSVGSGGLHEQYF
NA	TRBV30	TRBD1	TRBJ1-3	TGTGCCTGGAGTCCGGAGGACAGGGGAATGGACACCATATATTTT	CAWSPEDRGMDTIYF
once	TRBV10-2	TRBD1	TRBJ2-7	TGCGCCAGCAGTGGGACAGGGGGCACAACCGAGCAGTACTTC	CASSGTGGTTEQYF
NA	TRBV5-6	NA	TRBJ2-7	TGTGCCAGCAGCTTATTTATAGAAGTTGGCGAGCAGTACTTC	CASSLFIEVGEQYF
few	TRBV7-8	TRBD1	TRBJ1-2	TGTGCCAGCAGAGATGGACCGGGACAGGGGGGCTATGGCTACACCTTC	CASRDGPGQGGYGYTF
few	TRBV7-2	NA	TRBJ1-5	TGTGCCAGCAGCCTACAGGGAGTTATCAATCAGCCCCAGCATTTT	CASSLQGVINQPQHF
NA	TRBV5-1	NA	TRBJ2-7	TGCGCCAGCAGCTTGGAACTGGCAGGATACTACGAGCAGTACTTC	CASSLELAGYYEQYF
NA	TRBV19	NA	TRBJ2-7	TGTGCCAGTAGTATAGGGAACGAGCAGTACTTC	CASSIGNEQYF
NA	TRBV6-5	NA	TRBJ1-1	TGTGCCAGCAGTCGACAGACAGGGAACACTGAAGCTTTCTTT	CASSRQTGNTEAFF
NA	TRBV2	TRBD1	TRBJ1-5	TGTGCCAGCAGTGAAATGGGACAGACTAATCAGCCCCAGCATTTT	CASSEMGQTNQPQHF
NA	TRBV6-5	NA	TRBJ1-1	TGTGCCAGCAGGGTGTGGGGGGGGAACACTGAAGCTTTCTTT	CASRVWGGNTEAFF
NA	TRBV15	NA	TRBJ2-1	TGTGCCACCAGCAGAGATTATTTGCGGGGTGAGCAGTTCTTC	CATSRDYLRGEQFF
NA	TRBV9	NA	TRBJ2-7	TGTGCCAGCAGCGTCGGCCTAGGCTCCTACGAGCAGTACTTC	CASSVGLGSYEQYF
NA	TRBV7-8	TRBD1	TRBJ1-1	TGTGCCAGCAGCCCTGACAGGGGTGCCACTGAAGCTTTCTTT	CASSPDRGATEAFF
NA	TRBV19	NA	TRBJ1-5	TGTGCCAGTAGTATAGAGGCTTATTCCCAGCCCCAGCATTTT	CASSIEAYSQPQHF
NA	TRBV6-5	NA	TRBJ2-1	TGTGCCAGCAGTTACTCTACTAGCTCGAGGCGCTATGAGCAGTTCTTC	CASSYSTSSRRYEQFF
NA	TRBV25-1	NA	TRBJ2-3	TGTGCCAGCAGTGTCGGGAATTGGAAAGATACGCAGTATTTT	CASSVGNWKDTQYF
NA	TRBV5-4	NA	TRBJ2-3	TGTGCCAGCAGCTTGGGGACAGCCACAGATACGCAGTATTTT	CASSLGTATDTQYF
few	TRBV2	NA	TRBJ1-6	TGTGCCAGCAGCACGGGTCGATTAGATTCACCCCTCCACTTT	CASSTGRLDSPLHF
once	TRBV4-1	NA	TRBJ2-3	TGCGCCAGCAGCCCCACGGGTCGGACGCAGTATTTT	CASSPTGRTQYF
few	TRBV10-2	TRBD2	TRBJ2-4	TGCGCCAGCGGACCGGGACTAGCGATTGTGACCAAAAACATTCAGTACTTC	CASGPGLAIVTKNIQYF
once	TRBV5-1	NA	TRBJ1-1	TGCGCCAGCAGCGATTCGGGGGCTCACACTGAAGCTTTCTTT	CASSDSGAHTEAFF
few	TRBV11-2	NA	TRBJ1-5	TGTGCCAGCAGCTCCCAGGGGCTTAGCAATCAGCCCCAGCATTTT	CASSSQGLSNQPQHF
NA	TRBV7-2	NA	TRBJ2-7	TGTGCCAGCAGCTTACAGGCCGGGTATACGGCCTACGAGCAGTACTTC	CASSLQAGYTAYEQYF
NA	TRBV18	NA	TRBJ2-1	TGTGCCAGCTCACCCCCGGGTAGCGGAGTACAATTGGAGCAGTTCTTC	CASSPPGSGVQLEQFF
NA	TRBV7-6	NA	TRBJ2-5	TGTGCCAGCAGCCTACTTCGGAGCTGGCAAGAGACCCAGTACTTC	CASSLLRSWQETQYF
NA	TRBV4-1	TRBD1	TRBJ1-3	TGCGCCAGCAGCTTACGGACAGGGAAAGGAAACACCATATATTTT	CASSLRTGKGNTIYF
NA	TRBV30	TRBD1	TRBJ2-3	TGTGCCTGGAGTCTCGGACAGGGTCTCACAGATACGCAGTATTTT	CAWSLGQGLTDTQYF
once	TRBV7-6	NA	TRBJ1-5	TGTGCCAGCAGCTTGCAGGATGGGCAGCCCCAGCATTTT	CASSLQDGQPQHF
NA	TRBV2	TRBD1	TRBJ1-6	TGTGCCAGCAGCCGACCCGGGACAGGGTCCTATAATTCACCCCTCCACTTT	CASSRPGTGSYNSPLHF
NA	TRBV6-1	NA	TRBJ1-3	TGTGCCAGCAGCCTTACAGGAGCGACTGGAAACACCATATATTTT	CASSLTGATGNTIYF
NA	TRBV20-1	NA	TRBJ1-2	TGCAGTGCTGCCCCCTATGGCTACACCTTC	CSAAPYGYTF
NA	TRBV4-3	NA	TRBJ2-7	TGCGCCAGCAGCCAAGATGGGCGGGTTTACGAGCAGTACTTC	CASSQDGRVYEQYF
NA	TRBV27	NA	TRBJ1-6	TGTGCCACCCATGAAGGGTACCACCGTTCACCCCTCCACTTT	CATHEGYHRSPLHF
NA	TRBV7-9	TRBD1	TRBJ2-2	TGTGCCATCGCCAGACAGGGTTCACTCACCGGGGAGCTGTTTTTT	CAIARQGSLTGELFF